The rows below give T cell receptor beta chains drawn from one sample of a study of post-analysis software for immune sequencing data. TCRdb reanalysed the PCR reads using MiXCR and keeps one entry per CDR3 protein. In the table there are a few hundred thousand distinct CDR3 sequences, 30% to 40% of which are singletons. Source material: blood. Receptor source: a girl aged 2 to 10 with multiple sclerosis. Each CDR3 is given with its conserved first and last residue. D genes are given only for firm matches. Some rows have no size entry. The others give once, few or many, or a class for an expanded clone.

J	size	V	D	CDR3	DNA
TRBJ2-7	NA	TRBV9	NA	CASSVFGRSMDEQYF	TGTGCCAGCAGCGTATTCGGAAGGAGCATGGACGAGCAGTACTTC
TRBJ1-5	NA	TRBV5-6	NA	CASSLTPDQPQHF	TGTGCCAGCAGCTTGACCCCCGATCAGCCCCAGCATTTT
TRBJ1-5	few	TRBV5-6	TRBD1	CASSFSRDRVVFQPQHF	TGTGCCAGCAGCTTTAGCCGGGACAGGGTTGTCTTTCAGCCCCAGCATTTT
TRBJ1-2	many	TRBV6-5	NA	CASSPQGYGYGYTF	TGTGCCAGCAGCCCCCAGGGGTATGGCTATGGCTACACCTTC
TRBJ2-7	few	TRBV5-1	NA	CASSWGLTDTGYEQYF	TGCGCCAGCAGCTGGGGCTTGACGGACACTGGATACGAGCAGTACTTC
TRBJ2-1	NA	TRBV29-1	NA	CSDMTRKGYNEQFF	TGCAGCGATATGACAAGGAAGGGTTACAATGAGCAGTTCTTC
TRBJ1-4	NA	TRBV9	NA	CASSVEGGGEKLFF	TGTGCCAGCAGCGTAGAAGGAGGAGGGGAAAAACTGTTTTTT
TRBJ2-1	NA	TRBV2	TRBD2	CAGRLALYNEQFF	TGTGCCGGAAGACTAGCCTTGTACAATGAGCAGTTCTTC
TRBJ2-7	NA	TRBV4-3	NA	CASSQETGTYGQYF	TGCGCCAGCAGCCAGGAGACAGGCACCTACGGGCAGTACTTC
TRBJ2-1	NA	TRBV27	NA	CASSTKDDPGRSYNEQFF	TGTGCCAGCAGTACCAAAGACGATCCCGGGAGATCCTACAATGAGCAGTTCTTC
TRBJ2-7	NA	TRBV7-9	NA	CASSFARVDEQYF	TGTGCCAGCAGCTTTGCCAGGGTGGACGAGCAGTACTTC
TRBJ1-6	NA	TRBV28	NA	CAGSLFNQVEPSPLHF	TGTGCCGGCAGTTTATTTAACCAGGTAGAACCGTCACCCCTCCACTTT
TRBJ2-1	few	TRBV20-1	NA	CSASRVPNEQFF	TGCAGTGCTAGCAGGGTCCCCAATGAGCAGTTCTTC
TRBJ2-7	NA	TRBV6-5	NA	CASSYSVLADEQYF	TGTGCCAGCAGTTACTCTGTATTAGCGGACGAGCAGTACTTC
TRBJ2-1	few	TRBV15	NA	CATSRFPEGVYNEQFF	TGTGCCACCAGCAGATTCCCCGAGGGGGTATACAATGAGCAGTTCTTC
TRBJ2-5	NA	TRBV7-9	TRBD2	CASSSGGGEQETQYF	TGTGCCAGCAGCTCGGGGGGGGGCGAACAAGAGACCCAGTACTTC
TRBJ2-3	few	TRBV28	NA	CASSLFRVSNTQYF	TGTGCCAGCAGTTTATTCAGGGTTTCGAATACGCAGTATTTT
TRBJ1-2	few	TRBV13	NA	CASSLGRSWYGYTF	TGTGCCAGCAGCCTGGGACGGTCTTGGTATGGCTACACCTTC
TRBJ2-5	NA	TRBV5-1	NA	CASSLGAAESIQETQYF	TGCGCCAGCAGCTTGGGGGCGGCAGAATCGATCCAAGAGACCCAGTACTTC
TRBJ2-3	NA	TRBV7-9	TRBD2	CASSSVDSGGRKDTQYF	TGTGCCAGCAGCTCCGTGGATAGCGGGGGGCGGAAAGATACGCAGTATTTT
TRBJ1-4	NA	TRBV7-9	NA	CASSYPPTRGEKLFF	TGTGCCAGCAGCTATCCCCCCACACGGGGTGAAAAACTGTTTTTT
TRBJ2-7	few	TRBV25-1	NA	CASSPATGERNSYEQYF	TGTGCCAGCAGCCCTGCTACGGGGGAGCGGAACTCCTACGAGCAGTACTTC
TRBJ1-2	few	TRBV29-1	NA	CSVVDPDYGYTF	TGCAGCGTTGTGGACCCCGATTATGGCTACACCTTC
TRBJ2-5	NA	TRBV20-1	TRBD2	CSATGLAGGPPRETQYF	TGCAGTGCCACGGGACTAGCGGGAGGGCCACCCAGGGAGACCCAGTACTTC
TRBJ1-2	NA	TRBV24-1	TRBD1	CASGDRTTNYGYTF	TGTGCCTCCGGGGACAGGACGACTAACTATGGCTACACCTTC
TRBJ1-2	NA	TRBV18	NA	CASSPGWGGAYGYTF	TGTGCCAGCTCACCCGGGTGGGGTGGAGCCTATGGCTACACCTTC
TRBJ2-7	few	TRBV15	TRBD1	CATSNPGQGSYEQYF	TGTGCCACCAGCAACCCGGGACAGGGTTCCTACGAGCAGTACTTC
TRBJ1-6	NA	TRBV10-3	TRBD1	CAISEDRGNSPLHF	TGTGCCATCAGTGAAGACAGGGGGAATTCACCCCTCCACTTT
TRBJ2-1	NA	TRBV19	TRBD2	CASAGTSGIRYEQFF	TGTGCCAGTGCCGGGACTAGCGGGATTAGATATGAGCAGTTCTTC
TRBJ1-6	few	TRBV7-3	NA	CASSRGTYNSPLHF	TGTGCCAGCAGCCGCGGGACCTATAATTCACCCCTCCACTTT
TRBJ2-3	NA	TRBV20-1	NA	CSARVWLTVTDTQYF	TGCAGTGCTAGGGTGTGGCTGACCGTCACAGATACGCAGTATTTT
TRBJ1-2	few	TRBV12-5	TRBD1	CASGLPLIRDSHGYTF	TGTGCTAGTGGTTTGCCCTTAATTCGGGACAGTCATGGCTACACCTTC
TRBJ2-3	NA	TRBV10-3	TRBD2	CAISEVGVAGTITDTQYF	TGTGCCATCAGTGAAGTGGGGGTAGCGGGGACCATCACAGATACGCAGTATTTT
TRBJ2-1	NA	TRBV7-2	NA	CASSQYWASRTANEQFF	TGTGCCAGCAGCCAATATTGGGCATCTAGGACTGCCAATGAGCAGTTCTTC
TRBJ1-2	once	TRBV5-1	NA	CASSPESGVGYGYTF	TGCGCCAGCAGTCCCGAGAGCGGGGTCGGCTATGGCTACACCTTC
TRBJ2-7	NA	TRBV20-1	TRBD2	CSATPGLAGVVYEQYF	TGCAGTGCTACCCCGGGACTAGCGGGAGTAGTCTACGAGCAGTACTTC
TRBJ1-6	NA	TRBV10-3	TRBD1	CAIRDREPIPLHF	TGTGCCATCAGGGACAGGGAGCCCATCCCCCTCCACTTT
TRBJ1-4	NA	TRBV25-1	NA	CASSAIGVSGSEKLFF	TGTGCCAGCAGTGCAATCGGGGTTTCAGGGTCTGAAAAACTGTTTTTT
TRBJ2-5	few	TRBV24-1	NA	CATSDPFLGQETQYF	TGTGCCACCAGTGATCCTTTCCTGGGACAAGAGACCCAGTACTTC
TRBJ1-2	NA	TRBV7-9	NA	CASSPQSVYGYTF	TGTGCCAGCAGTCCACAGTCGGTCTATGGCTACACCTTC
TRBJ1-2	few	TRBV6-5	TRBD1	CASSRTGTNYGYTF	TGTGCCAGCAGCCGGACAGGAACTAACTATGGCTACACCTTC
TRBJ2-1	few	TRBV5-5	NA	CASSRYRAGNSYNEQFF	TGTGCCAGCAGCCGTTATAGGGCAGGCAACTCCTACAATGAGCAGTTCTTC
TRBJ2-5	few	TRBV28	TRBD1	CASTRGRGQETQYF	TGTGCCAGCACCCGCGGCAGGGGGCAAGAGACCCAGTACTTC
TRBJ2-6	once	TRBV7-9	NA	CASSSTDNIPFPGANVLTF	TGTGCCAGCAGCTCTACAGACAATATTCCATTTCCTGGGGCCAACGTCCTGACTTTC
TRBJ1-5	NA	TRBV20-1	NA	CSARGGNSNQPQHF	TGCAGTGCTAGGGGGGGGAATAGCAATCAGCCCCAGCATTTT
TRBJ2-4	NA	TRBV28	TRBD2	CASSLWGGDAKNIQYF	TGTGCCAGCAGTTTATGGGGAGGGGATGCCAAAAACATTCAGTACTTC
TRBJ2-3	NA	TRBV4-1	TRBD2	CASSQGRVLAGGRDTQYF	TGCGCCAGCAGCCAAGGCCGCGTGTTAGCGGGGGGAAGAGATACGCAGTATTTT